The 20 T cell receptor beta chains below were found in one sample sequenced in a study of blood T cell repertoires in COVID-19. Profiling relied on immunoSEQ multiplex PCR, and the TCRdb table lists in-frame clones only, not all of them. The table shows just over 650,000 clones, with 70% to 90% occurring only once. The sequenced sample was peripheral blood. The receptor source for this set is a woman younger than 30 with acute or convalescent COVID-19.

In the case of this clone: Compared with germline, one end of the junction differs, possibly owing to a read error. V gene TRBV12-3 or TRBV12-4 combines with J gene TRBJ2-7, with D tentatively TRBD1 (5 bases). This CDR3 comprises 9 residues. DNA for the CDR3: TGTGCCAGCAGTTTAGTAGGGGACTTC. This codes for CASSLVGDF.

The chain links TRBV11-2 to TRBJ1-1; D may be TRBD1 (5 bases). The CDR3 has 15 amino acids. In germline, CDR1 is SGHAT, CDR2 FQNNGV. The V end was cut by 5 bases, the J end by 1 base, with 14 bases between. This CDR3 is CASSGQGLSNTEAFF. The CDR3 region has the DNA TGTGCCAGCAGCGGCCAGGGTTTGTCGAACACTGAAGCTTTCTTT.

This chain uses TRBV7-2 with TRBJ1-6; possible D gene TRBD1, 6 bases. This CDR3 comprises 19 residues. Germline assignment: CDR1 SGHTA and CDR2 FQGNSA. V was cut by 4 bases and J by 6 bases, with 25 bases left in between. The CDR3 DNA sequence: TGTGCCAGCAGCTCACTAGGGGGGGCAGGGAATTGGGGTAATTCACCCCTCCACTTT. This encodes CASSSLGGAGNWGNSPLHF. The variable domain in full, completed from reference TRBV7-2 and TRBJ1-6, reads GAGVSQSPSNKVTEKGKDVELRCDPISGHTALYWYRQSLGQGLEFLIYFQGNSAPDKSGLPSDRFSAERTGGSVSTLTIQRTQQEDSAVYLCASSSLGGAGNWGNSPLHFGNGTRLTVT.

The V gene is TRBV30, the J gene TRBJ1-1; TRBD1 agrees at 7 bases. Trimming at V came to 5 bases and at J to 0 bases, leaving 3 bases not matched to a gene. This CDR3 has 13 residues. Germline CDR1 is GTSNPN and CDR2 is SVGIG (reference sequence). CDR3 in DNA: TGTGCCTGGCAGACAGGGCTGAACACTGAAGCTTTCTTT. Translated: CAWQTGLNTEAFF.

The V gene is TRBV7-9, the J gene TRBJ1-1, with TRBD1 matching 8 bases. After removal of 3 bases from V and 0 bases from J, the junction contained 6 bases not matched to a gene. This CDR3 region has 16 residues. Germline CDR1 is SEHNR and CDR2 is FQNEAQ (reference sequence). CDR3 in DNA: TGTGCCAGCAGCTTGTCACAGGGGGAAATGAACACTGAAGCTTTCTTT. Amino acids: CASSLSQGEMNTEAFF.

Here the CDR3 reads CASSKPPGRATNEKLFF. The CDR3 DNA follows: TGTGCCAGTAGTAAGCCCCCAGGGCGAGCAACTAATGAAAAACTGTTTTTT. V and J are TRBV19 and TRBJ1-4; D possibly corresponds to TRBD1 (5 bases). The V gene lost 4 bases and the J gene lost 0 bases, with 15 bases spanning the gap. Germline V CDR1 and CDR2: LNHDA, SQIVND (reference sequence). This CDR3 has 17 amino acids.

The gene calls are TRBV2 and TRBJ2-7; D might be TRBD2 (5 bases). Germline lookup yields CDR1 SNHLY and CDR2 FYNNEI. This CDR3 is built from 13 residues. V dropped 8 bases and J dropped 3 bases, with 14 bases sitting between them. CDR3 coding DNA: TGTGCCAGCCAGCAAATCGGAGGCTACGAGCAGTACTTC. Protein: CASQQIGGYEQYF.

The chain couples TRBV6-5 to TRBJ1-6; TRBD1 might be the D (5 bases). Germline CDR1 MNHEY, CDR2 SVGAGI. The V gene lost 10 bases and the J gene lost 9 bases, with 13 bases spanning the gap. The CDR3 is 12 amino acids. In nucleotides, the CDR3 is TGTGCCACTAGGGGAGGCGGTTCACCCCTCCACTTT. This translates into CATRGGGSPLHF.

This clone was seen a handful of times. V and J are TRBV11-1 and TRBJ2-2, with D unresolved. The CDR3 consists of 12 residues. Trimming pared 5 bases from V and 1 base from J, leaving 2 bases between. Per germline, CDR1 SGHAT and CDR2 FQDESV (reference sequence). CDR3 amino acids: CASSQNTGELFF. In DNA form, the CDR3 reads TGTGCCAGCAGCCAGAACACCGGGGAGCTGTTTTTT.

Points on this clone: Relative to the germline gene, one junction end is altered; a read error may explain this. The V call is TRBV4-1, the J call TRBJ1-1, with a possible D match to TRBD1 (5 bases). The CDR3 is 14 amino acids. In germline, CDR1 is MGHRA, CDR2 YSYEKL. The CDR3 sequence is CASSQQPGNPEAFF. For the CDR3, the DNA is TGCGCCAGCAGCCAACAACCAGGGAACCCTGAAGCTTTCTTT.

This chain connects TRBV29-1 to TRBJ2-1; tentative D call: TRBD1 (5 bases). Between the trimmed V and J ends, which lost 6 bases and 3 bases, there was a span of 12 bases. CDR1 is SQVTM, CDR2 ANQGSEA, per germline. The CDR3 length is 13 residues. The CDR3 sequence: CSVREGVYNEQFF. CDR3 nucleotides: TGCAGCGTCAGGGAAGGGGTCTACAATGAGCAGTTCTTC.

This clone has only a few counts. The V gene is TRBV7-8, the J gene TRBJ1-5; D perhaps matches TRBD1 (6 bases). V gave up 5 bases and J gave up 2 bases, with 13 bases separating them. The CDR3 runs 15 residues. CDR1 SGHVS and CDR2 FQNEAQ come from the germline V gene. CDR3 coding DNA: TGTGCCAGCAGCATCAACAGGGCCGGCAATCAGCCCCAGCATTTT. The encoded protein is CASSINRAGNQPQHF.

This chain connects TRBV6-4 to TRBJ1-2, with D possibly TRBD1 on 5 matching bases. Per germline, CDR1 MRHNA and CDR2 SNTAGT. V lost 5 bases and J lost 0, with 16 bases in between. The CDR3 length is 16 residues. CDR3: CASSLRQLPSNYGYTF. CDR3 coding DNA: TGTGCCAGCAGTCTTCGACAGTTACCCTCTAACTATGGCTACACCTTC.

Only a few counts were recorded for this clone. The chain links TRBV7-2 to TRBJ2-7; D is unclear. This CDR3 is 14 amino acids long. Trimming pared 0 bases from V and 0 bases from J, leaving 6 bases between. From germline, CDR1 is SGHTA and CDR2 FQGNSA. The CDR3 is CASSLALSSYEQYF. CDR3 bases: TGTGCCAGCAGCTTAGCTCTAAGCTCCTACGAGCAGTACTTC.

The V gene is TRBV2, the J gene TRBJ2-3, with TRBD2 identical over 8 bases. CDR3 length: 15 amino acids. V was clipped by 0 bases and J by 6 bases; unmatched bases: 5. CDR1 and CDR2 from the germline V gene are SNHLY and FYNNEI. The CDR3 DNA follows: TGTGCCAGCAGTGAAGCCGGGGGGGGTACGGATACGCAGTATTTT. Encoded protein: CASSEAGGGTDTQYF.

This clone has just one count. V and J are TRBV25-1 and TRBJ1-2; 9 nucleotides match TRBD1. This CDR3 is built from 13 residues. With V trimmed by 7 bases and J by 2 bases, 2 bases remained unmatched. Germline CDR1 and CDR2: MGHDK and SYGVNS. The CDR3 spells CASTGQGNYGYTF. DNA of the CDR3: TGTGCCAGCACCGGACAGGGGAACTATGGCTACACCTTC.

The V and J genes are TRBV7-9 and TRBJ2-7; possible D gene TRBD2, 5 bases. V was pared by 5 bases and J by 2 bases, with 16 bases between. Germline V gives CDR1 SEHNR, CDR2 FQNEAQ (reference sequence). The CDR3 is 15 amino acids. DNA for the CDR3: TGTGCCAGCAGCCAAGGCGGGCCCCAGACCTACGAGCAGTACTTC. Protein product: CASSQGGPQTYEQYF.

The rearrangement links TRBV5-5 to TRBJ1-2; no clear D. CDR1 and CDR2 from the germline V gene are SGHKS and YYEKEE (reference sequence). The CDR3 is 14 amino acids. V lost 4 bases and J lost 2, with 12 bases in between. The CDR3 protein is CASSPQTNNYGYTF. DNA for the CDR3: TGTGCCAGCAGCCCCCAGACAAACAACTATGGCTACACCTTC.

The chain combines TRBV2 with TRBJ1-1; maybe TRBD1 (6 bases). CDR3 length equals 14 residues. The germline gives CDR1 SNHLY, CDR2 FYNNEI. V was clipped by 5 bases and J by 1 base, with 11 bases between them. This CDR3 is CASSWAGANTEAFF. CDR3 DNA sequence: TGTGCCAGCAGTTGGGCAGGGGCGAACACTGAAGCTTTCTTT.

This clone was found a few times. Other DNA variants within this sample encode the same CDR3. The chain recombines TRBV18 with TRBJ1-5, with 8 bases that match TRBD1. CDR3 size: 15 residues. Germline V gene sequence: CDR1 KGHSH, CDR2 LQKENI. Trimming at V came to 0 bases and at J to 7 bases, leaving 5 bases not matched to a gene. For the CDR3, the DNA is TGTGCCAGCTCACCACCTACAGGGGGTGGACAGCCCCAGCATTTT. Translation gives CASSPPTGGGQPQHF.